Below are 19 T cell receptor beta chains sequenced from a single sample in a study of blood T cell repertoires in COVID-19. Repertoires were generated with immunoSEQ multiplex PCR, while TCRdb's copy carries only in-frame clones and drops some. Here the sample spans fewer than 35,000 clones, about nine tenths being singletons. Sequencing input: peripheral blood. Receptor source: a human donor with active COVID-19. The donor label of this sample is uncertain.

The rearrangement joins TRBV13 to TRBJ2-5, with TRBD2 matching over 7 bases. Trimming took 5 bases from V and 5 from J; bases not matched to a gene: 8. The CDR3 consists of 14 residues. Germline CDR1 reads PRHDT; CDR2 reads FYEKMQ (reference sequence). The CDR3 sequence is CASSLRRGVETQYF. In DNA form, the CDR3 reads TGTGCCAGCAGCCTCCGTCGGGGGGTGGAGACCCAGTACTTC.

This chain links TRBV11-3 with TRBJ2-3, with D possibly TRBD1 on 5 matching bases. Trimming removed 1 base at V and 4 bases at J, with 9 bases between. From germline, CDR1 is SGHNT and CDR2 YENEEA. This CDR3 has 14 residues. CDR3 sequence (DNA): TGTGCCAGCAGCTTAGGGGCAGGGCCAGATACGCAGTATTTT. This encodes CASSLGAGPDTQYF. Drawing the rest from reference TRBV11-3 and TRBJ2-3, the complete variable domain is EAGVVQSPRYKIIEKKQPVAFWCNPISGHNTLYWYLQNLGQGPELLIRYENEEAVDDSQLPKDRFSAERLKGVDSTLKIQPAELGDSAVYLCASSLGAGPDTQYFGPGTRLTVL.

This chain links TRBV4-1 with TRBJ2-5; tentatively, D is TRBD2 (6 bases). V lost 4 bases, J lost 5 bases, and 20 bases lay in between. The germline V gene encodes CDR1 MGHRA and CDR2 YSYEKL. The length of the CDR3 is 16 residues. CDR3 bases: TGCGCCAGCAGCCGGGTCGGGGGAGTGGGAGGCGAGACCCAGTACTTC. It yields the protein CASSRVGGVGGETQYF.

The chain couples TRBV7-2 to TRBJ1-2; D gene unclear. Deletions cut 1 base from V and 0 bases from J, with 6 bases between. The CDR3 extends over 14 amino acids. Germline V gene data show CDR1 as SGHTA and CDR2 as FQGNSA. The CDR3 DNA follows: TGTGCCAGCAGCTTAGATCCAGCTAACTATGGCTACACCTTC. Encoded protein: CASSLDPANYGYTF.

A single count supports this clone. J is TRBJ1-6 and V is TRBV5-1, with D possibly being TRBD1 (5 bases). The CDR3 runs 15 residues. The V end was cut by 4 bases, the J end by 8 bases, with 16 bases between. Germline V lookup: CDR1 SGHRS, CDR2 YFSETQ. CDR3 protein: CASSRGGGVDSPLHF. The CDR3 DNA reads TGCGCCAGCAGCCGTGGGGGAGGGGTGGATTCACCCCTCCACTTT.

This clone occurred once. The chain carries TRBV9 and TRBJ1-4; no clear D gene. Trimming cost V 0 bases and J 8 bases, with 14 bases left between them. This CDR3 contains 15 residues. CDR1 and CDR2 from the germline V gene are SGDLS and YYNGEE. The CDR3 bases are TGTGCCAGCAGCGTAGATGCGGGGTTACGAGAAAAACTGTTTTTT. Its protein product is CASSVDAGLREKLFF.

This chain connects TRBV19 to TRBJ2-6; 10 nucleotides match TRBD1. CDR1 and CDR2 (germline): LNHDA, SQIVND (reference sequence). The CDR3 loop spans 20 amino acids. V gave up 5 bases and J gave up 1 base; unmatched junction bases: 14. The CDR3 DNA reads as TGTGCCAGTAGTCCAGGGGCCGGGACAGGGGTTTTGTCTGGGGCCAACGTCCTGACTTTC. Its translation is CASSPGAGTGVLSGANVLTF.

Details on this clone: Other DNA sequences in this sample translate to the same CDR3. The J gene is TRBJ2-5, the V gene TRBV7-3, with TRBD2 matching 7 bases. CDR1 and CDR2 from the germline V gene are SGHTA and FQGTGA. Losses at the gene ends were 5 bases for V and 2 bases for J; bases not matched to a gene: 5. CDR3 length: 14 amino acids. The CDR3 region is CASSPSGGQETQYF. CDR3 coding DNA: TGTGCCAGCAGCCCGTCGGGGGGACAAGAGACCCAGTACTTC.

The chain has TRBV6-5 and TRBJ1-2; TRBD1 matches 12 bases. The V gene end was trimmed by 4 bases and the J gene end by 4 bases; junction bases not matched to a gene: 7. Germline V lookup: CDR1 MNHEY, CDR2 SVGAGI. The CDR3 has 16 residues. The DNA of the CDR3 is TGTGCCAGCAGTTTCCCCGGGACAGGGGGCTTCTATGGCTACACCTTC. Translating gives CASSFPGTGGFYGYTF.

V is TRBV2 and J is TRBJ2-2; 8 bases align to TRBD1. V lost 3 bases and J lost 1; bases outside the gene matches: 10. Germline V gene data show CDR1 as SNHLY and CDR2 as FYNNEI. The CDR3 has 18 residues. CDR3 sequence reads: CASSEKRIGTGNTGELFF. The DNA for the CDR3 is TGTGCCAGCAGTGAGAAGAGGATCGGGACAGGGAACACCGGGGAGCTGTTTTTT.

The genes are TRBV7-2 and TRBJ1-4; a weak D match, TRBD1 (6 bases). The CDR3 totals 13 residues. CDR1 is SGHTA, CDR2 FQGNSA, per germline. Trimming cost V 1 base and J 12 bases, with 12 bases left between them. The CDR3 is CASSLGGLTQLFF. For the CDR3, the DNA is TGTGCCAGCAGCTTAGGGGGGCTAACCCAACTGTTTTTT.

This chain joins TRBV7-2 and TRBJ2-7, with D possibly matching TRBD1 (5 bases). Germline V lookup: CDR1 SGHTA, CDR2 FQGNSA. V lost 4 bases and J 4 bases, leaving 8 bases between the germline ends. The CDR3 sequence is 12 residues long. The CDR3 sequence: CASSSGPYEQYF. The CDR3 bases are TGTGCCAGCAGCTCAGGGCCGTACGAGCAGTACTTC.

On this clone: The same CDR3 is also encoded by other DNA sequences in this sample. The chain combines TRBV5-1 with TRBJ2-4, with 14 positions matching TRBD2. V was pared by 4 bases and J by 5 bases, with 5 bases of the junction left unmatched. CDR1 is SGHRS and CDR2 is YFSETQ in the germline V gene. The CDR3 has 16 amino acids. The CDR3 sequence: CASSPGLAGGQNIQYF. CDR3 nucleotide sequence: TGCGCCAGCAGCCCCGGACTAGCGGGGGGTCAAAACATTCAGTACTTC.

The chain uses TRBV2 and TRBJ1-2; no clear D. V was clipped by 2 bases and J by 5 bases, with 15 bases between them. Germline loops: CDR1 SNHLY, CDR2 FYNNEI. This CDR3 contains 15 residues. The CDR3 spells CASSESDTFVYGYTF. CDR3 sequence (DNA): TGTGCCAGCAGTGAAAGTGACACATTTGTTTATGGCTACACCTTC.

The chain is built from TRBV27 and TRBJ2-1; 8 nucleotides align to TRBD1. Germline V gene data show CDR1 as MNHEY and CDR2 as SMNVEV (reference sequence). The CDR3 sequence is 14 residues long. After removal of 6 bases from V and 4 bases from J, the junction contained 5 bases not matched to a gene. CDR3 in DNA: TGTGCCAGCAGAGGGACAGGCCCGTACAATGAGCAGTTCTTC. This encodes CASRGTGPYNEQFF.

The chain combines TRBV25-1 with TRBJ2-1; tentatively, D is TRBD2 (6 bases). The V end was cut by 6 bases, the J end by 10 bases, with 7 bases between. Germline V gene sequence: CDR1 MGHDK, CDR2 SYGVNS. The CDR3 loop spans 10 amino acids. Written as DNA, the CDR3 is TGTGCCAGCAGGGGAGGCGAGCAGTTCTTC. Translating gives CASRGGEQFF.

This sequence joins TRBV13 and TRBJ2-5; 9 nucleotides match TRBD2. CDR1 and CDR2 from the germline V gene are PRHDT and FYEKMQ (reference sequence). Unmatched junction bases numbered 15, after V lost 2 bases and J lost 2 bases. The CDR3 is made up of 19 amino acids. The CDR3 loop is CASSLNPPLAGILQETQYF. CDR3 DNA: TGTGCCAGCAGCTTAAATCCCCCTCTAGCGGGAATATTACAAGAGACCCAGTACTTC.

The chain carries TRBV24-1 and TRBJ1-1; 8 bases are shared with TRBD1. Germline values: CDR1 KGHDR, CDR2 SFDVKD. This CDR3 comprises 13 residues. The V gene end was trimmed by 4 bases and the J gene end by 7 bases; junction bases not matched to a gene: 4. As DNA, the CDR3 is TGTGCCACCAGTGACCCGGACAGGGATGAAGCTTTCTTT. This gives the protein CATSDPDRDEAFF.

The chain employs TRBV7-2 and TRBJ2-1; 7 positions match TRBD2. This CDR3 has 13 residues. The trim removed 8 bases at V and 1 base at J, leaving 2 bases unmatched. The V gene's germline CDR1 is SGHTA and CDR2 FQGNSA. The CDR3 region has the DNA TGTGCCAGCGGGGGGGGATCCTACAATGAGCAGTTCTTC. This gives the protein CASGGGSYNEQFF.